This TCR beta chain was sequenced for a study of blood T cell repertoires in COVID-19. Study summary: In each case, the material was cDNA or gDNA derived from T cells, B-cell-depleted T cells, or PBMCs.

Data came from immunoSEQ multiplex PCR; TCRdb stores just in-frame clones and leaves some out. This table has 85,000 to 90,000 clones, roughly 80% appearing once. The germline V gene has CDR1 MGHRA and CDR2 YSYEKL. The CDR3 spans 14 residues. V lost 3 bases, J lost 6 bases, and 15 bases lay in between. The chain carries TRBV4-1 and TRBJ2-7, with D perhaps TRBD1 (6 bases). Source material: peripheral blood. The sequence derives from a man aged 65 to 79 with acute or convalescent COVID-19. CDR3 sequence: CASSHRDTRAEQYF. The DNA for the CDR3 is TGCGCCAGCAGCCACCGGGACACCCGTGCCGAGCAGTACTTC.